This TCR beta chain was retrieved from a study of blood T cell repertoires in COVID-19. Study as a whole: The origin of the acute and convalescent COVID-19 samples was the United States, Italy and Spain. T cells, B-cell-depleted T cells, or PBMCs provided the cDNA or gDNA that served as material.

Per the authors' pipeline: Amplification from reference gene primers served as the basis for estimated nucleated cell counts. Profiled with immunoSEQ multiplex PCR; TCRdb holds only in-frame clones, not every one. V and J calls and clone size are given by that table; D and trimming were obtained from the DNA. The table includes around 170,000 clones, about nine tenths detected once. The CDR3 is 14 residues long. Germline V gene lookup returns CDR1 MGHRA and CDR2 YSYEKL. The ends were cut back, 2 bases at V and 1 base at J, with 9 bases in the middle. The specimen sequenced was peripheral blood. This receptor was obtained from a man aged 55 to 70 with acute or convalescent COVID-19. The chain couples TRBV4-1 to TRBJ2-7, with D unclear. The CDR3 reads CASSQIDGSYEQYF. CDR3 DNA: TGCGCCAGCAGCCAAATTGACGGGTCCTACGAGCAGTACTTC.